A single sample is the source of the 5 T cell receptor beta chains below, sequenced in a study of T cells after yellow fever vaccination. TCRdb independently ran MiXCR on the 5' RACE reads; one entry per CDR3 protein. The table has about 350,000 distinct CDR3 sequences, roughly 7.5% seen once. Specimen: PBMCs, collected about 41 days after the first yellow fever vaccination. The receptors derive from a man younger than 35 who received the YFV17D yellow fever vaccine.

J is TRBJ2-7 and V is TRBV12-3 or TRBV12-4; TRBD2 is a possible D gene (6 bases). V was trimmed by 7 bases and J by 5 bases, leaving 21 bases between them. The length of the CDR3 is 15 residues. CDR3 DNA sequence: TGTGCCAGCACCTCGGCCGGGGCGGGGTTACACGAGCAGTACTTC. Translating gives CASTSAGAGLHEQYF.

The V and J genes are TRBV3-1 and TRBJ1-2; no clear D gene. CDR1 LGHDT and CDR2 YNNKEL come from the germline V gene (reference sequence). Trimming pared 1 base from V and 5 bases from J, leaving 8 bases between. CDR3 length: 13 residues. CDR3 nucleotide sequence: TGTGCCAGCAGCCAAGTGACGAATTATGGCTACACCTTC. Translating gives CASSQVTNYGYTF.

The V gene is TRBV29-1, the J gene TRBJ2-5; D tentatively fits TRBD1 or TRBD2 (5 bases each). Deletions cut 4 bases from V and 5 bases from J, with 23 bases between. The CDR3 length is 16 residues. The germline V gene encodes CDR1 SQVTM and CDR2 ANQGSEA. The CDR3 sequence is CSVAQNLPGTSETQYF. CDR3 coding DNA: TGCAGCGTTGCGCAGAACCTCCCGGGGACGTCGGAGACCCAGTACTTC.

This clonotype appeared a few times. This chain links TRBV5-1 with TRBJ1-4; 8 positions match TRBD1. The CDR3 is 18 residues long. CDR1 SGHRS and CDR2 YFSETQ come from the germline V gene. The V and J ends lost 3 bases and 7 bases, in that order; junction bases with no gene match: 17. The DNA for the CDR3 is TGCGCCAGCAGCTCGGTACTGATGGGGACAGGCGGCGGTGAAAAACTGTTTTTT. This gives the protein CASSSVLMGTGGGEKLFF.

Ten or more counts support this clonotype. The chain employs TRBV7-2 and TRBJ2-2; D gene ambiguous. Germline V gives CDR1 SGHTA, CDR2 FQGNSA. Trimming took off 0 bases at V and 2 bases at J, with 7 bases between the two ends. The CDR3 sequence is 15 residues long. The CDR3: CASSLANRNTGELFF. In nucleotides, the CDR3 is TGTGCCAGCAGCTTAGCGAACAGAAACACCGGGGAGCTGTTTTTT.